This record covers a single TCR beta chain. Generated by immunoSEQ multiplex PCR, the TCRdb table keeps only in-frame clones and is missing some. The profile covers 200,000 to 250,000 clones, with 75% to 90% appearing a single time and roughly 3% taken by the ten largest. This specimen belongs to a study of blood T cell repertoires in COVID-19. The germline gives CDR1 SGHNT, CDR2 YYREEE (reference sequence). Trimming stripped 2 bases from V and 3 bases from J, with 18 bases between. There are 16 residues in the CDR3. V usage is TRBV5-4 and J usage is TRBJ2-7; TRBD1 might be the D (6 bases). Sequences were obtained from peripheral blood. The sequence was collected from a man aged 25-40 years with COVID-19, enrolled during active disease. This CDR3 reads CASSLLLDRQNYEQYF. The CDR3, as DNA: TGTGCCAGCAGCTTATTACTGGACAGACAGAACTACGAGCAGTACTTC.